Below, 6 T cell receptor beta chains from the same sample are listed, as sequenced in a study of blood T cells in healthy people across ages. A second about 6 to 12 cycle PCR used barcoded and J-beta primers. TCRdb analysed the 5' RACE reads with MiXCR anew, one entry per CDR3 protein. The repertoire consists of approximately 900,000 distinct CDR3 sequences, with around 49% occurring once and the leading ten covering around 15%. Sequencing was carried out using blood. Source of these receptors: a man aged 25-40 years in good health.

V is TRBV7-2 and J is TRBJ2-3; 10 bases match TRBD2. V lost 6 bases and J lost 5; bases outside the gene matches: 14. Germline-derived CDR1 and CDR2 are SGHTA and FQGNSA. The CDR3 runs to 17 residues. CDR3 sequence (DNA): TGTGCCAGCAGTTCGACCTCAAAGCGGGGGGGCAGAGATACGCAGTATTTT. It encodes CASSSTSKRGGRDTQYF.

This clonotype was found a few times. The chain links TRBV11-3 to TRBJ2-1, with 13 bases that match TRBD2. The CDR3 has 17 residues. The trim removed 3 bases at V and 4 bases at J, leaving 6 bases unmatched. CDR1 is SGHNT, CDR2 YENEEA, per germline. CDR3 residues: CASSFSPGLAGYNEQFF. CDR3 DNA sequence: TGTGCCAGCAGCTTTTCCCCGGGACTAGCGGGGTACAATGAGCAGTTCTTC.

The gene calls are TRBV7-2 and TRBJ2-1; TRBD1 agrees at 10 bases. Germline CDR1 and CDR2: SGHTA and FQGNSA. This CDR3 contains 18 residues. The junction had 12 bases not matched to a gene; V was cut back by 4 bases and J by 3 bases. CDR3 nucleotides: TGTGCCAGCAGCTCCCCACGGGACAGGGGCAACCTCTACAATGAGCAGTTCTTC. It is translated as CASSSPRDRGNLYNEQFF.

CDR3 sequence (DNA): TGCAGCGTTGGCGCAGGGAGCTCTGGGGCCAACGTCCTGACTTTC. Protein: CSVGAGSSGANVLTF. The rearrangement links TRBV29-1 to TRBJ2-6; TRBD1 or TRBD2 may be the D gene (5 bases each). Trimming removed 4 bases from V and 0 bases from J, with 10 bases in between. Germline V CDR1 and CDR2: SQVTM, ANQGSEA. This CDR3 is built from 15 residues.

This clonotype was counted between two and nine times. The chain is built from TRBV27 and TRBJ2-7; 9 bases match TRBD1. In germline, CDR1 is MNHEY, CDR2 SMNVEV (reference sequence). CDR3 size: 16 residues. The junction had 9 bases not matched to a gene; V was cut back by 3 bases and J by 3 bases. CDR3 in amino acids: CASSFVITGGSYEQYF. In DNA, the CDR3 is TGTGCCAGCAGTTTTGTGATAACAGGGGGCAGCTACGAGCAGTACTTC.

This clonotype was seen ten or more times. The CDR3 is CASSQGNRVLRDTQYF. The CDR3 coding sequence is TGCGCCAGCAGCCAAGGGAACAGGGTACTCCGAGATACGCAGTATTTT. This rearrangement joins TRBV4-3 to TRBJ2-3, with D perhaps TRBD1 (6 bases). Trimming took off 1 base at V and 5 bases at J, with 16 bases between the two ends. CDR3 length: 16 amino acids. Germline V gene sequence: CDR1 LGHNA, CDR2 YSLEER.